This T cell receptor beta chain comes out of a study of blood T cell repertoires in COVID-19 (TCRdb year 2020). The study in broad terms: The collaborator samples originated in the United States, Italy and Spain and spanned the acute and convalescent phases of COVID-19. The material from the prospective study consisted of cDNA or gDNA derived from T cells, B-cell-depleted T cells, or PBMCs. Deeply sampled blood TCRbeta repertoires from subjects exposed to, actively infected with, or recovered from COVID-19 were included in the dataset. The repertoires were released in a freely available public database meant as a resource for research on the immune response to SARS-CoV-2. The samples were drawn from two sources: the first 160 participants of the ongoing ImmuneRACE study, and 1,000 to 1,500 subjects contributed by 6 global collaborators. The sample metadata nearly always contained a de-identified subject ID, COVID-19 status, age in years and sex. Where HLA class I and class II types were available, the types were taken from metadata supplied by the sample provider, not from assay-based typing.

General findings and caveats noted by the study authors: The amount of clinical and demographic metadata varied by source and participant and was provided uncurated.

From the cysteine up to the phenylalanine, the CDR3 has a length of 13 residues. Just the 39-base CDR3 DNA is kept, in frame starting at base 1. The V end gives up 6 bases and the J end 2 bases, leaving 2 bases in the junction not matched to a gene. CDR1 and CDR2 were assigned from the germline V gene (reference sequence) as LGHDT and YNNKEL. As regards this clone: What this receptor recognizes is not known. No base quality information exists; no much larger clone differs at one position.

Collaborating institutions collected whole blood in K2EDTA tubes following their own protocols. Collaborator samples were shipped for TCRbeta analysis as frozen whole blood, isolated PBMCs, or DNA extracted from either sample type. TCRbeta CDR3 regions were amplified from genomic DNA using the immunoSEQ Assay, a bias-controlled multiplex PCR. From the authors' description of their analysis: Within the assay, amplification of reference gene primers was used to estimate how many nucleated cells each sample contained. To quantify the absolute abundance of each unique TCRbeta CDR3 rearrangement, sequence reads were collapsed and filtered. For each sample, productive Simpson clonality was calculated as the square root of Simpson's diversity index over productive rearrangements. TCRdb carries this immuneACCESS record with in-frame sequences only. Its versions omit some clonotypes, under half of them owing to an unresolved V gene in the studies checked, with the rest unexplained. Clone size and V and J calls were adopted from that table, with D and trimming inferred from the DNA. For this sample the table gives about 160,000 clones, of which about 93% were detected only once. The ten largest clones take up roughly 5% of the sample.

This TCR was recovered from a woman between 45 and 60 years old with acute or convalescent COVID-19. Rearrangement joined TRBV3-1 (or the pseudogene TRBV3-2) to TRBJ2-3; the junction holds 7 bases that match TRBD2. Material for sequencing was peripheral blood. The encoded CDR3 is CASRAGSTDTQYF. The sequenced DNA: TGTGCCAGCAGAGCGGGATCCACAGATACGCAGTATTTT.